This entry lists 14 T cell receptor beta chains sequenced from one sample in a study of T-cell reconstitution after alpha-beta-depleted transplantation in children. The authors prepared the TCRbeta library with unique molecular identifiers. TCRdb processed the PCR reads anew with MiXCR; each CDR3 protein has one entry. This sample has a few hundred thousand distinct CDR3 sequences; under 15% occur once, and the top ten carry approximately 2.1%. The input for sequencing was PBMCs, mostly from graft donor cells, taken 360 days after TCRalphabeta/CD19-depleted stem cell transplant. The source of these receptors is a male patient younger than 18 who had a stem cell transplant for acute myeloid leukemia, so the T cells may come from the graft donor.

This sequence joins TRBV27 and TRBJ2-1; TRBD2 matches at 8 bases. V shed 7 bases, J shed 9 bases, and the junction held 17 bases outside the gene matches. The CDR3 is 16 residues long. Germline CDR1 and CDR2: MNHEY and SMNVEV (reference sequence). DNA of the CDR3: TGTGCCAGCAAACATAGCACCGGGACTAGTTACGTTGAGCAGTTCTTC. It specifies CASKHSTGTSYVEQFF.

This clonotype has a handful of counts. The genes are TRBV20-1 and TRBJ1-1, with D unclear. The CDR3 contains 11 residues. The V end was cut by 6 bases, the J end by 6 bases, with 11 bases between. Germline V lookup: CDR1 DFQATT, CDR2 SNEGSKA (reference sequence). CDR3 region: CSAFGRAEAFF. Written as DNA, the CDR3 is TGCAGTGCCTTCGGTCGAGCTGAAGCTTTCTTT.

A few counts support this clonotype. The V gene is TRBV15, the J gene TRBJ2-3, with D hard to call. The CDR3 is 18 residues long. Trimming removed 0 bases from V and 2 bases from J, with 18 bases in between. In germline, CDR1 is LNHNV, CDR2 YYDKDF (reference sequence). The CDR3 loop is CATSRDSWQARITDTQYF. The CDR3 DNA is TGTGCCACCAGCAGAGATAGTTGGCAGGCGCGCATCACAGATACGCAGTATTTT. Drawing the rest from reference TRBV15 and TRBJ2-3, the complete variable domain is DAMVIQNPRYQVTQFGKPVTLSCSQTLNHNVMYWYQQKSSQAPKLLFHYYDKDFNNEADTPDNFQSRRPNTSFCFLDIRSPGLGDTAMYLCATSRDSWQARITDTQYFGPGTRLTVL.

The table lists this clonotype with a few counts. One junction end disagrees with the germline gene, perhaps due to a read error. CDR3 sequence reads: CASSLAGAFPMEVTQYF. The CDR3 DNA sequence: TGTGCCAGCAGCCTAGCGGGGGCCTTTCCGATGGAGGTGACCCAGTACTTC. The chain carries TRBV7-2 and TRBJ2-5; 10 bases match TRBD2. CDR1 and CDR2 (germline): SGHTA, FQGNSA. The CDR3 sequence is 17 residues long.

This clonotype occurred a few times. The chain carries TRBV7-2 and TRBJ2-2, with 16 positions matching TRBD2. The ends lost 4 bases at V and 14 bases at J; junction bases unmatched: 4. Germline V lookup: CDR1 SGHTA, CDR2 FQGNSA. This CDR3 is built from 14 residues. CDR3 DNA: TGTGCCAGCAGCTGGGGACTAGCGGGAGGGACCCTGTTTTTT. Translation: CASSWGLAGGTLFF.

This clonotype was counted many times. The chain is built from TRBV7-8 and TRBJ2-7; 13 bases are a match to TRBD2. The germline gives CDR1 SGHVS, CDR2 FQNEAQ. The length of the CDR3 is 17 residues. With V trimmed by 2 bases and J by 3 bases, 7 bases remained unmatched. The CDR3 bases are TGTGCCAGCAGCTTAAGGACTAGCGGGAGTGAGGGCTACGAGCAGTACTTC. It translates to CASSLRTSGSEGYEQYF. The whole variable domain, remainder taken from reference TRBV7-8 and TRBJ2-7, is GAGVSQSPRYKVAKRGQDVALRCDPISGHVSLFWYQQALGQGPEFLTYFQNEAQLDKSGLPSDRFFAERPEGSVSTLKIQRTQQEDSAVYLCASSLRTSGSEGYEQYFGPGTRLTVT.

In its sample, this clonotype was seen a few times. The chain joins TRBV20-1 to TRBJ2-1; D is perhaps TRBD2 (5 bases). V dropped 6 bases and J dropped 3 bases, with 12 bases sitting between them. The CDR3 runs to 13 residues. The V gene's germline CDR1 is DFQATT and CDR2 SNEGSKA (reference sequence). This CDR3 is CSARLLHYNEQFF. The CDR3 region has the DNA TGCAGTGCCCGACTACTCCACTACAATGAGCAGTTCTTC.

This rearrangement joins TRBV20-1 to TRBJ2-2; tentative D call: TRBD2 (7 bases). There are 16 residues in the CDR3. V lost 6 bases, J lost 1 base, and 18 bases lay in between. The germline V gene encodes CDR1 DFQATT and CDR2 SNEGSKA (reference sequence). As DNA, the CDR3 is TGCAGTGCCCGGCGGGGGCAGGGCTGGAACACCGGGGAGCTGTTTTTT. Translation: CSARRGQGWNTGELFF.

This chain's CDR3 is CASSFLDGKNTEAFF. The CDR3 DNA reads TGTGCCAGCAGTTTTTTGGACGGTAAGAACACTGAAGCTTTCTTT. V is TRBV28 and J is TRBJ1-1; D is unresolved. Trimming removed 3 bases at V and 1 base at J, with 12 bases between. From germline, CDR1 is MDHEN and CDR2 SYDVKM. The CDR3 is 15 residues long. Based on the CDR3 plus reference TRBV28 and TRBJ1-1, the full variable domain is DVKVTQSSRYLVKRTGEKVFLECVQDMDHENMFWYRQDPGLGLRLIYFSYDVKMKEKGDIPEGYSVSREKKERFSLILESASTNQTSMYLCASSFLDGKNTEAFFGQGTRLTVV.

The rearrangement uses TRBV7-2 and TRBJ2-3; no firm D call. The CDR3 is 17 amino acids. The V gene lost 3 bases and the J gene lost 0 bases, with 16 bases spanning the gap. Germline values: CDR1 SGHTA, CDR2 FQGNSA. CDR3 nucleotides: TGTGCCAGCAGCTTCCGCCTCAGATCAGTTAGCACAGATACGCAGTATTTT. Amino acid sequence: CASSFRLRSVSTDTQYF.

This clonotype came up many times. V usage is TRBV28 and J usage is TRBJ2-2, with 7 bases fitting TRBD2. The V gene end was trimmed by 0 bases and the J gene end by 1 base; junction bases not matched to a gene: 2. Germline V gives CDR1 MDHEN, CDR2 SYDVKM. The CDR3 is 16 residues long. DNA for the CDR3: TGTGCCAGCAGTTTATGGAGCGGGATGAACACCGGGGAGCTGTTTTTT. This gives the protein CASSLWSGMNTGELFF.

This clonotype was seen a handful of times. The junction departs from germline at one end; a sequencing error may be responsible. CDR3 region: CASTPGGQETQYF. In DNA form, the CDR3 reads TGTGCTAGCACCCCCGGGGGTCAAGAGACCCAGTACTTC. This chain uses TRBV7-7 with TRBJ2-5; D possibly corresponds to TRBD2 (6 bases). This CDR3 has 13 amino acids. CDR1 and CDR2 from the germline V gene are SSHAT and FNYEAQ (reference sequence). Variable domain in full (rest from reference TRBV7-7 and TRBJ2-5): GAGVSQSPRYKVTKRGQDVTLRCDPISSHATLYWYQQALGQGPEFLTYFNYEAQPDKSGLPSDRFSAERPEGSISTLTIQRTEQRDSAMYRCASTPGGQETQYFGPGTRLLVL.

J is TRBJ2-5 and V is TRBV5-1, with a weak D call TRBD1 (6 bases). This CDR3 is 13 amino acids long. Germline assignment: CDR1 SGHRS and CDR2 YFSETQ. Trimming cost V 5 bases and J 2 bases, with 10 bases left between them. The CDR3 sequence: CASSQGRQETQYF. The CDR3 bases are TGCGCCAGCAGTCAGGGGCGGCAAGAGACCCAGTACTTC. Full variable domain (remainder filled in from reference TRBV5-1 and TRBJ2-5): KAGVTQTPRYLIKTRGQQVTLSCSPISGHRSVSWYQQTPGQGLQFLFEYFSETQRNKGNFPGRFSGRQFSNSRSEMNVSTLELGDSALYLCASSQGRQETQYFGPGTRLLVL.

DNA of the CDR3: TGTGCCAGCAGTGTTTCGGGGGTCGGATTTGAGCAGTACTTC. Its translation is CASSVSGVGFEQYF. The chain employs TRBV2 and TRBJ2-7, with a tentative D call TRBD2 (6 bases). V shed 4 bases and J shed 7 bases, with 17 bases lying between them. The CDR3 is made up of 14 amino acids. The V gene's germline CDR1 is SNHLY and CDR2 FYNNEI. Together with reference TRBV2 and TRBJ2-7, the CDR3 gives the full variable domain: EPEVTQTPSHQVTQMGQEVILRCVPISNHLYFYWYRQILGQKVEFLVSFYNNEISEKSEIFDDQFSVERPDGSNFTLKIRSTKLEDSAMYFCASSVSGVGFEQYFGPGTRLTVT.